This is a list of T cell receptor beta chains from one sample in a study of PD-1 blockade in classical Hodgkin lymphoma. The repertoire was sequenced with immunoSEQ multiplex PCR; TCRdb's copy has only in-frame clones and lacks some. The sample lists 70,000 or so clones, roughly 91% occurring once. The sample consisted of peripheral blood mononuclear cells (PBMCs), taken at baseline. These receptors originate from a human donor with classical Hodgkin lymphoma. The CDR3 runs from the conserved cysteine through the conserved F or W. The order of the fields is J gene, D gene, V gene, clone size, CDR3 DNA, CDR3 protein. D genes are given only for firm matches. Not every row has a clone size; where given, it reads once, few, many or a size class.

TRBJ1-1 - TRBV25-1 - TGTGCCAGCAGTGGCCACCTTGGGGTTGCAGCTTTCTTT CASSGHLGVAAFF
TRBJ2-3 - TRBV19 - TGTGCCAGTAGTAAGGAGGGGCGCACAGATACGCAGTATTTT CASSKEGRTDTQYF
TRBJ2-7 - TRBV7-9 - TGTGCCAGCAGCTTAGCTACAGAACCTTTTCACGAGCAGTACTTC CASSLATEPFHEQYF
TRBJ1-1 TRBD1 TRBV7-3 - TGTGCCAGCAGCCTCGCCCCCGGGACAGGGCACACTGAAGCTTTCTTT CASSLAPGTGHTEAFF
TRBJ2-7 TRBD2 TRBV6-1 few TGTGCCAGCAGCCCCGGGACTAGGGTCTACGAGCAGTACTTC CASSPGTRVYEQYF
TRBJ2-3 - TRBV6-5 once TGTGCCAGCAGTAGGAACTACGCCCTCACAGATACGCAGTATTTT CASSRNYALTDTQYF
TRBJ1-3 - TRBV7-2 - TGTGCCAGCAGCCGATCGGAAGATGAAAACACCATATATTTT CASSRSEDENTIYF
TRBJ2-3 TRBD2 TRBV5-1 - TGCGCCAGCAGCCCGGGACTAGGCACAGATACGCAGTATTTT CASSPGLGTDTQYF
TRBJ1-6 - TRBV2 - TGTGCCAGCAGTGCGTTGGAGGGGGTTAGCTCACCCCTCCACTTT CASSALEGVSSPLHF
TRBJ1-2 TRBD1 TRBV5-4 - TGTGCCAGCAGTCAGAGGGACAGGCCTCCCGGTGATGGCTACACCTTC CASSQRDRPPGDGYTF
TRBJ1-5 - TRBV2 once TGTGCCAGCGGCTTGCAAATCGGGAATCAGCCCCAGCATTTT CASGLQIGNQPQHF
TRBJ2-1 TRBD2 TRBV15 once TGTGCCACCAGCAGAGATCGGACAGGTGGGACTAGCGGGAATCATGAGCAGTTCTTC CATSRDRTGGTSGNHEQFF
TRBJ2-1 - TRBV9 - TGTGCCAGCAGCGGTCCCCCCTCTAGCAGTTTCAATGAGCAGTTCTTC CASSGPPSSSFNEQFF
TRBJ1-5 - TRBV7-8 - TGTGCCAGCAGCTTAGTGGCTGGGGGCCATCAGCCCCAGCATTTT CASSLVAGGHQPQHF
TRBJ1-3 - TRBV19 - TGTGCCAGTAGTTCAGGCGGGATATCAGCCGGAAACACCATATATTTT CASSSGGISAGNTIYF
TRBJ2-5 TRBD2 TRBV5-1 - TGCGCCAGCAGCTCCGGGGGGGCCCGAGAGACCCAGTACTTC CASSSGGARETQYF
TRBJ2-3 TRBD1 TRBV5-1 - TGCGCCAGCAGCTTCCAGGGACAGGGGGCAGATACGCAGTATTTT CASSFQGQGADTQYF
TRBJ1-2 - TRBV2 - TGTGCCAGCATTTTGACCTCGGGGCAAAACTATGGCTACACCTTC CASILTSGQNYGYTF
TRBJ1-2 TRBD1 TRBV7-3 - TGTGCCAGCAGCTTAGGCCCGGACAGGTTAAATAGCTATGGCTACACCTTC CASSLGPDRLNSYGYTF
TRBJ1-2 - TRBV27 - TGTGCCAGCAGAACATCCGGCCAGACCGATTATGGCTACACCTTC CASRTSGQTDYGYTF
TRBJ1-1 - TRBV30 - TGTGCCTGGAGTGTTCGAGGATTAATCATTTGGGGCACTGAAGCTTTCTTT CAWSVRGLIIWGTEAFF
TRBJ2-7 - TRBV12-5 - TGTGCTAGTGGAGGGGGGGGTAGCATTCCCTACGAGCAGTACTTC CASGGGGSIPYEQYF
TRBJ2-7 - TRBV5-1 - TGCGCCAGCAGCTTGGATAGCGTTGGGGCAGGGCCCTACGAGCAGTACTTC CASSLDSVGAGPYEQYF
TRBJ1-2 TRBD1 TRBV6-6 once TGTGCCAGCACTCTCTTACAGGGGAGTTATGGCTACACCTTC CASTLLQGSYGYTF
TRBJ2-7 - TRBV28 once TGTGCCAGCAGTTGGCCAACCTACGAGCAGTACTTC CASSWPTYEQYF
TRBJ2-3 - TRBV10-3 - TGTGCCATCACCCAGGAGGGTAGCACAGATACGCAGTATTTT CAITQEGSTDTQYF
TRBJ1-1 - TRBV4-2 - TGTGCCAGCAGCCAAGAGACAAGAGAAGCTTTCTTT CASSQETREAFF
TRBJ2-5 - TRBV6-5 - TGTGCCAAAGGCCTACCCGGGACCCAGTACTTC CAKGLPGTQYF
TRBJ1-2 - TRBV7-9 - TGTGCCAGCAGCTTAGGTGGGACTAACTATGGCTACACCTTC CASSLGGTNYGYTF
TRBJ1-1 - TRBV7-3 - TGTGCCAGCAGCCCCCGCCGTGGAGACACTGAAGCTTTCTTT CASSPRRGDTEAFF
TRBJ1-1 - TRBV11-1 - TGTGCCAGCAGCCCAGAGGACAGACCGAACACTGAAGCTTTCTTT CASSPEDRPNTEAFF
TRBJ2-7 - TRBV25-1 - TGTGCCAGCAGTGAGGGGGGCTTAGGGTACGAGCAGTACTTC CASSEGGLGYEQYF
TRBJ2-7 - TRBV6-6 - TGTGCCAGCAGCATCCTCTACGAGCAGTACTTC CASSILYEQYF
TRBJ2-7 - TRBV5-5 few TGTGCCAGCAGCTTCCTTGGGGGCAGCTCCTACGAGCAGTACTTC CASSFLGGSSYEQYF
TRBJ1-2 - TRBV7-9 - TGTGCCAGCAGCTTAGCGCCCCCAGGGAGTTCTGGCTACACCTTC CASSLAPPGSSGYTF
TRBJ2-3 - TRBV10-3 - TGTGCCATCAGTGGGAGTGCAGATACGCAGTATTTT CAISGSADTQYF
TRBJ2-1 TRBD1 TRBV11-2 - TGTGCCAGCAGCTCGTCCGGGACAGGGTACAATGAGCAGTTCTTC CASSSSGTGYNEQFF
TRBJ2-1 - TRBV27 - TGTGCCAGCAGTTTTTCTAGCGCTCCCATTTCCTACAATGAGCAGTTCTTC CASSFSSAPISYNEQFF
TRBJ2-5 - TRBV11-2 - TGTGCCAGCAGCTTAGTGGGGGGCCGTCGATTGGAGACCCAGTACTTC CASSLVGGRRLETQYF
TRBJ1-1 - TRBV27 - TGTGCCAGCACCCAGGGAACTGAAGCTTTCTTT CASTQGTEAFF
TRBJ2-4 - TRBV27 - TGTGCCAGCAGTTTTGAAAGGGGCTGGGACATTCAGTACTTC CASSFERGWDIQYF
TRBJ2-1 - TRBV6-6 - TGTGCCAGCAGGCCCCCCGGACTGTCGGCCAATGAGCAGTTCTTC CASRPPGLSANEQFF
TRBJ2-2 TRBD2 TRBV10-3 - TGTGCCATCAGTGGACTAGCGGGGGCGAACACCGGGGAGCTGTTTTTT CAISGLAGANTGELFF
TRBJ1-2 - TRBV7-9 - TGTGCCAGCAGCTTAGACATATTCTATGGCTACACCTTC CASSLDIFYGYTF
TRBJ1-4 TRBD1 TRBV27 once TGTGCCAGCAGTCCGGACAGGGGAGAGGAAAAACTGTTTTTT CASSPDRGEEKLFF
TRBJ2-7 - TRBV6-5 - TGTGCCAGCAGTGAGGGAGACGAGCAGTACTTC CASSEGDEQYF
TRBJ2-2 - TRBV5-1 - TGCGCCAGCAGCTTGGTCCGCGACACCGGGGAGCTGTTTTTT CASSLVRDTGELFF
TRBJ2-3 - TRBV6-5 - TGTGCCAGCAGTTACTCCCAGACAGATACGCAGTATTTT CASSYSQTDTQYF
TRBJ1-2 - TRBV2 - TGTGCCAGCAGTGCGGGATATGGCTACACCTTC CASSAGYGYTF
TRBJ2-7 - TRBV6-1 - TGTGCCAGCAGTGACAGGGAGTCTTTCTACGAGCAGTACTTC CASSDRESFYEQYF
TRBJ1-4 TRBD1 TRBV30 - TGTGCCTGGAGTCCCTGGACAGGGGGCGCCTCTAATGAAAAACTGTTTTTT CAWSPWTGGASNEKLFF
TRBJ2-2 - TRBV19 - TGTGCCAGTAGTTATCGGGACCTAATGTCCGGGGAGCTGTTTTTT CASSYRDLMSGELFF
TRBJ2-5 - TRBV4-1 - TGCGCCAGCAGGTCAGGGTTGTCAGCCCAAGAGACCCAGTACTTC CASRSGLSAQETQYF
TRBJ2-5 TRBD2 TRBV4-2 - TGTGCCAGCAGCCCGCCTAGCGGGAGAGGAGGGGAGACCCAGTACTTC CASSPPSGRGGETQYF
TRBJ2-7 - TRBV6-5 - TGTGCCAGCAGTTACGGGACTCCCAACTACGAGCAGTACTTC CASSYGTPNYEQYF